These 24 T cell receptor beta chains came from one sample sequenced in a study of T cell responses to AZD1222 COVID-19 vaccine. Some clones are missing from TCRdb's copy, which holds only in-frame ones; the method was immunoSEQ multiplex PCR. Here the sample spans roughly 120,000 clones, 88% being singletons. The sequences come from peripheral blood, collected on day 0 of MenACWY control vaccination. The origin of the receptors is an adult in good health.

V usage is TRBV6-6 and J usage is TRBJ1-1; TRBD1 aligns across 9 bases. Germline V gene lookup returns CDR1 MNHNY and CDR2 SVGAGI (reference sequence). This CDR3 region has 13 residues. The trim removed 7 bases at V and 4 bases at J, leaving 4 bases unmatched. The CDR3 is CASKDRGSTEAFF. CDR3 in DNA: TGTGCCAGCAAGGACAGGGGAAGCACTGAAGCTTTCTTT.

In its sample, this clone was seen once. The CDR3 DNA follows: TGTGCCAGCAGTATAGACCGGGACGGTCACTATGGCTACACCTTC. It encodes CASSIDRDGHYGYTF. The chain employs TRBV25-1 and TRBJ1-2, with a tentative D call TRBD1 (5 bases). Germline V gene sequence: CDR1 MGHDK, CDR2 SYGVNS. V dropped 5 bases and J dropped 3 bases, with 16 bases sitting between them. CDR3 length: 15 amino acids.

V and J are TRBV9 and TRBJ2-3, with 7 bases lining up with TRBD2. Germline loops: CDR1 SGDLS, CDR2 YYNGEE. After removal of 3 bases from V and 2 bases from J, the junction contained 6 bases not matched to a gene. CDR3 size: 15 residues. CDR3 residues: CASSAREVNTDTQYF. As DNA, the CDR3 is TGTGCCAGCAGCGCACGGGAGGTGAACACAGATACGCAGTATTTT.

This sequence joins TRBV5-1 and TRBJ2-7, with D perhaps matching TRBD1 or TRBD2 (5 bases each). Per the germline V gene, CDR1 is SGHRS and CDR2 is YFSETQ. The CDR3 length is 15 residues. With 4 bases removed from V and 5 bases from J, the gap between germline ends came to 19 bases. The CDR3 is CASSEAGTLGNEQYF. In DNA, the CDR3 is TGCGCCAGCAGCGAGGCAGGGACGTTAGGAAACGAGCAGTACTTC.

There are a few counts of this clone. This chain uses TRBV7-2 with TRBJ2-7; D is unclear. V was clipped by 5 bases and J by 5 bases, with 4 bases between them. Germline loops: CDR1 SGHTA, CDR2 FQGNSA. The CDR3 is 10 amino acids. CDR3: CASSINEQYF. CDR3 bases: TGTGCCAGCAGCATCAACGAGCAGTACTTC.

The chain has TRBV5-1 and TRBJ2-1; TRBD2 matches 12 bases. The junction had 8 bases not matched to a gene; V was cut back by 0 bases and J by 7 bases. CDR3 length equals 17 residues. The V gene's germline CDR1 is SGHRS and CDR2 YFSETQ. CDR3 sequence (DNA): TGCGCCAGCAGCTTGGCCCCCCTAGCGGGAGGGCATAATGAGCAGTTCTTC. It codes for CASSLAPLAGGHNEQFF.

The chain carries TRBV5-1 and TRBJ2-5; possibly TRBD1 for D (5 bases). The germline V gene encodes CDR1 SGHRS and CDR2 YFSETQ. This CDR3 has 15 amino acids. Trimming shortened V by 0 bases and J by 4 bases, and 13 bases separated the two germline ends. The CDR3 DNA follows: TGCGCCAGCAGCTTGGCGCCGCTAGGGGTAGAGACCCAGTACTTC. It codes for CASSLAPLGVETQYF.

The chain recombines TRBV7-6 with TRBJ2-1, with 7 bases fitting TRBD2. The V gene's germline CDR1 is SGHVS and CDR2 FNYEAQ. V lost 5 bases and J lost 2; bases outside the gene matches: 6. This CDR3 has 15 amino acids. DNA for the CDR3: TGTGCCAGCAGCATTAGCGGGCCGACCTACAATGAGCAGTTCTTC. Its protein product is CASSISGPTYNEQFF.

The chain recombines TRBV28 with TRBJ2-7, with 7 bases identical to TRBD1. V trimming: 3 bases; J trimming: 1 base; junction bases outside the gene matches: 3. Germline V gives CDR1 MDHEN, CDR2 SYDVKM. The CDR3 runs 14 residues. The CDR3 reads CASSFSQGSYEQYF. The CDR3 nucleotides read TGTGCCAGCAGTTTTTCACAGGGGTCCTACGAGCAGTACTTC.

This sequence joins TRBV28 and TRBJ2-5; the D gene is possibly TRBD1 (6 bases). Trimming stripped 10 bases from V and 5 bases from J, with 17 bases between. The CDR3 loop spans 13 amino acids. Germline V CDR1 and CDR2: MDHEN, SYDVKM. The CDR3 loop is CATTRGGEETQYF. The CDR3 nucleotides are TGTGCCACCACCAGGGGTGGTGAGGAGACCCAGTACTTC.

The chain combines TRBV30 with TRBJ1-1, with D possibly TRBD1 on 5 matching bases. Germline V gene data show CDR1 as GTSNPN and CDR2 as SVGIG (reference sequence). Trimming took off 4 bases at V and 3 bases at J, with 12 bases between the two ends. The CDR3 loop spans 13 amino acids. CDR3 coding DNA: TGTGCCTGGAAGGGCAGGGTTCACACTGAAGCTTTCTTT. It specifies CAWKGRVHTEAFF.

The chain is built from TRBV19 and TRBJ1-2; TRBD1 aligns across 9 bases. Germline values: CDR1 LNHDA, CDR2 SQIVND (reference sequence). The CDR3 has 14 residues. The junction had 4 bases not matched to a gene; V was cut back by 6 bases and J by 2 bases. CDR3 sequence reads: CASRDRGLNYGYTF. The CDR3 nucleotides read TGTGCCAGTAGGGACAGGGGCCTGAACTATGGCTACACCTTC.

The rearrangement joins TRBV18 to TRBJ1-1; TRBD1 aligns across 9 bases. Unmatched junction bases numbered 12, after V lost 4 bases and J lost 6 bases. The CDR3 runs to 16 residues. Per the germline V gene, CDR1 is KGHSH and CDR2 is LQKENI. For the CDR3, the DNA is TGTGCCAGCTCACGACAAGCAGGACAGGGGACTCCTGAAGCTTTCTTT. It specifies CASSRQAGQGTPEAFF.

The chain links TRBV2 to TRBJ2-2; perhaps TRBD2 as D (6 bases). This CDR3 has 15 amino acids. Germline CDR1 is SNHLY and CDR2 is FYNNEI. Trimming shortened V by 5 bases and J by 6 bases, and 16 bases separated the two germline ends. The CDR3 is CASSRDRDFSGELFF. The CDR3 DNA follows: TGTGCCAGCAGTAGAGACCGGGACTTTTCCGGGGAGCTGTTTTTT.

V is TRBV19 and J is TRBJ2-7, with TRBD2 matching over 11 bases. This CDR3 has 16 residues. The J segment lost 2 bases and the V segment lost 1 base, leaving 4 bases of the junction unmatched. Germline CDR1 and CDR2: LNHDA and SQIVND (reference sequence). Here the CDR3 reads CASSIGRLAGTYEQYF. CDR3 sequence (DNA): TGTGCCAGTAGTATAGGGAGACTAGCGGGAACCTACGAGCAGTACTTC. Complete variable domain (other parts from reference TRBV19 and TRBJ2-7): DGGITQSPKYLFRKEGQNVTLSCEQNLNHDAMYWYRQDPGQGLRLIYYSQIVNDFQKGDIAEGYSVSREKKESFPLTVTSAQKNPTAFYLCASSIGRLAGTYEQYFGPGTRLTVT.

V gene TRBV7-2 combines with J gene TRBJ2-4; TRBD2 agrees at 7 bases. The CDR3 has 14 amino acids. J gave up 8 bases and V 2 bases, and 6 bases lay outside the gene matches. Germline loops: CDR1 SGHTA, CDR2 FQGNSA. The CDR3 nucleotides read TGTGCCAGCAGCTTACGCCGTGCGGGAGACATTCAGTACTTC. It yields the protein CASSLRRAGDIQYF.

The genes are TRBV18 and TRBJ2-2, with D tentatively TRBD1 (5 bases). This CDR3 has 14 residues. The germline V gene encodes CDR1 KGHSH and CDR2 LQKENI. Trimming took 1 base from V and 5 from J, leaving 8 bases between them. The CDR3 here is CASSPRRGTGELFF. CDR3 sequence (DNA): TGTGCCAGCTCACCACGAAGGGGAACCGGGGAGCTGTTTTTT.

The chain couples TRBV7-9 to TRBJ1-4; 9 bases align to TRBD1. CDR3 length: 16 residues. Per the germline V gene, CDR1 is SEHNR and CDR2 is FQNEAQ (reference sequence). With V trimmed by 2 bases and J by 8 bases, 9 bases remained unmatched. For the CDR3, the DNA is TGTGCCAGCAGCTTAACTCCCGGGACAGGGAACGAAAAACTGTTTTTT. Its protein is CASSLTPGTGNEKLFF.

The CDR3 reads CAISRDSPYNEQFF. The CDR3 DNA sequence: TGTGCCATCAGCCGGGACAGCCCCTACAATGAGCAGTTCTTC. The gene calls are TRBV10-3 and TRBJ2-1, with 7 positions matching TRBD1. The CDR3 is 14 residues long. The ends lost 6 bases at V and 2 bases at J; junction bases unmatched: 4. Germline-derived CDR1 and CDR2 are ENHRY and SYGVKD.

The chain links TRBV30 to TRBJ2-3; D uncertain. The V end lost 5 bases, the J end lost 6 bases, and 6 bases lay between the germline ends. Per germline, CDR1 GTSNPN and CDR2 SVGIG (reference sequence). CDR3 length equals 10 residues. The CDR3 nucleotides read TGTGCCTGGGGTCGGGATACGCAGTATTTT. Amino acid sequence: CAWGRDTQYF.

This chain connects TRBV4-2 to TRBJ1-5; a weak D match, TRBD1 (5 bases). Germline CDR1 and CDR2: LGHNA and YNFKEQ. V lost 0 bases to trimming and J lost 4 bases, with 10 bases between them. The CDR3 extends over 15 amino acids. The CDR3 DNA follows: TGTGCCAGCAGCCAAGATGCAGCAGGGAATCAGCCCCAGCATTTT. Translation: CASSQDAAGNQPQHF.

This chain joins TRBV21-1 and TRBJ2-2; the D call TRBD1 from the table was never checked on the DNA. TRBV21-1 is listed as a pseudogene. The CDR3 has 14 amino acids. CDR3 coding DNA: TGTGCCAGCAGCTTCCGACATGCCTCCGGGGAGCTGTTTTTT. Encoded protein: CASSFRHASGELFF.

The chain has TRBV5-1 and TRBJ2-6, with 9 nucleotides matching TRBD2. The CDR3 runs 19 residues. V lost 2 bases and J lost 1; bases outside the gene matches: 10. Germline V gene lookup returns CDR1 SGHRS and CDR2 YFSETQ. Here the CDR3 DNA reads TGCGCCAGCAGCTTCGGGCTAGCGGGAAGCGAATCTGGGGCCAACGTCCTGACTTTC. Protein: CASSFGLAGSESGANVLTF.

The CDR3 DNA reads as TGTGCCATCAGGGAATTTAGCGCTAGAGCCTACGAGCAGTACTTC. It codes for CAIREFSARAYEQYF. This chain connects TRBV10-3 to TRBJ2-7, with D tentatively TRBD2 (5 bases). Trimming cost V 6 bases and J 2 bases, with 17 bases left between them. CDR3 length equals 15 residues. Germline V gene sequence: CDR1 ENHRY, CDR2 SYGVKD.